These T cell receptor beta chains were read from a single sample in a study of T cell changes during pregnancy in multiple sclerosis. Measured with immunoSEQ multiplex PCR; TCRdb has only the in-frame clones, and not every one. The data contain roughly 72,000 clones, 85% to 95% of them singletons. The specimen was CD4+ T cells from peripheral blood mononuclear cells, collected after pregnancy. Receptors originate from a female donor with multiple sclerosis, enrolled in a pregnancy study. CDR3s include the opening cysteine and the closing phenylalanine or tryptophan. Fields, in order: V gene, clone size, D gene, J gene, CDR3 DNA, CDR3 protein. D genes are given only for firm matches. Clone size, where shown, is once, few, many, or a class for clones that have expanded.

TRBV19	-	TRBD1	TRBJ1-5	TGTGCCAGTAGGACAGGGGGCGTAACTCAGCCCCAGCATTTT	CASRTGGVTQPQHF
TRBV27	-	TRBD2	TRBJ2-7	TGTGCCAGCAGTTTATCTGGGACTAGCGGGAGATACGAGCAGTACTTC	CASSLSGTSGRYEQYF
TRBV6-1	-	TRBD1	TRBJ1-1	TGTGCCAGCAGTGAATCAGGGGGAAGGAGCACTGAAGCTTTCTTT	CASSESGGRSTEAFF
TRBV27	-	-	TRBJ2-3	TGTGCCAGCAGTTTATTCCATCGCGGGCAGGGGCGCACAGATACGCAGTATTTT	CASSLFHRGQGRTDTQYF
TRBV19	-	TRBD1	TRBJ1-2	TGTGCCAGTAGTACGCAGGGGGCCTATGGCTACACCTTC	CASSTQGAYGYTF
TRBV9	-	TRBD2	TRBJ2-2	TGTGCCAGTGAGAGGGGCGGGAGGGACACCGGGGAGCTGTTTTTT	CASERGGRDTGELFF
TRBV4-3	few	TRBD2	TRBJ2-1	TGCGCCAGCAGCCAAACTAGCGGGAGCATAGGTGAGCAGTTCTTC	CASSQTSGSIGEQFF
TRBV7-8	-	TRBD1	TRBJ2-7	TGTGCCAGCAGCTTAGGACGTACAGGGGCCCCCTCCTACGAGCAGTACTTC	CASSLGRTGAPSYEQYF
TRBV29-1	-	TRBD2	TRBJ2-5	TGCAGCGTTGCAGGGTCCCCGGGAGGGCCCTCGGAGACCCAGTACTTC	CSVAGSPGGPSETQYF
TRBV4-1	once	-	TRBJ1-3	TGCGCCAGCAGCCAAGGCCTCTCAGGGAGGGCTGGAAACACCATATATTTT	CASSQGLSGRAGNTIYF
TRBV28	-	-	TRBJ2-3	TGTGCCAGCAGTTTAATCAACAGGGCTAGCACAGATACGCAGTATTTT	CASSLINRASTDTQYF
TRBV2	-	-	TRBJ1-2	TGTGCCAGCAGTGTGGTACAGAGCTATGGCTACACCTTC	CASSVVQSYGYTF
TRBV27	-	TRBD2	TRBJ2-7	TGTGCCAGCAGGGGGACTAGCGGGAGGGCCAGGTACGAGCAGTACTTC	CASRGTSGRARYEQYF
TRBV5-1	-	TRBD2	TRBJ2-7	TGCGCCAGCAGCTTGGTCGGACTAGCGAGCTACGAGCAGTACTTC	CASSLVGLASYEQYF
TRBV10-3	-	TRBD2	TRBJ2-1	TGTGCCATCAGTGAGCTAGCGGGAGATGAGCAGTTCTTC	CAISELAGDEQFF
TRBV5-4	-	TRBD1	TRBJ2-7	TGTGCCAGCAGCCCCCCCGGGACAGGGGCACAAATTTCCTACGAGCAGTACTTC	CASSPPGTGAQISYEQYF
TRBV7-8	-	TRBD2	TRBJ2-5	TGTGCCAGCAGCCCAAACGGACTAGCGGGTAAAGAGACCCAGTACTTC	CASSPNGLAGKETQYF
TRBV28	-	-	TRBJ1-1	TGTGCCAGCAGTATGGGAGGCCGGACTGAAGCTTTCTTT	CASSMGGRTEAFF
TRBV7-3	-	TRBD2	TRBJ2-6	TGTGCCAGCAGCTCTACGACTAGCTCCCCGATTGGGGCCAACGTCCTGACTTTC	CASSSTTSSPIGANVLTF
TRBV6-1	few	-	TRBJ1-1	TGTGCCAGCGTATACCTAGGGCGGGACACTGAAGCTTTCTTT	CASVYLGRDTEAFF
TRBV18	-	TRBD1	TRBJ2-3	TGTGCCAGCTCACCAAAGACAGGGGGAACCACAGATACGCAGTATTTT	CASSPKTGGTTDTQYF
TRBV7-3	-	-	TRBJ2-7	TGTGCCAGCAGCTTTCGGGAGAGCGACGAGCAGTACTTC	CASSFRESDEQYF
TRBV4-1	-	-	TRBJ1-6	TGCGCCAGCAGCCAGGGGGCGAATTCACCCCTCCACTTT	CASSQGANSPLHF
TRBV27	-	TRBD1	TRBJ1-2	TGTGCCAGCAGCCTCGACAGGGACCATGGCTACACCTTC	CASSLDRDHGYTF
TRBV6-1	-	TRBD1	TRBJ1-1	TGTGCCAGCAGTACACCCGGGACAGGGTGGAGTGAAGCTTTCTTT	CASSTPGTGWSEAFF
TRBV29-1	-	TRBD1	TRBJ2-6	TGCAGCGTTTCCGACAGGGCTGGGGCCAACGTCCTGACTTTC	CSVSDRAGANVLTF
TRBV28	-	-	TRBJ1-1	TGTGCCAGCTCCCCAGGGGATGTGAGAGGAAACACTGAAGCTTTCTTT	CASSPGDVRGNTEAFF
TRBV4-1	-	-	TRBJ2-3	TGCGCCAGCAGCCAAGCGCCGGGATACGGAGATACGCAGTATTTT	CASSQAPGYGDTQYF
TRBV28	-	TRBD1	TRBJ1-5	TGTGCCAGCAGCCTAGACAGGGGGCAACGGCAGCCCCAGCATTTT	CASSLDRGQRQPQHF
TRBV6-1	-	-	TRBJ2-1	TGTGCCAGCAGTGAAAATCTAAGCGGAGCCCGCAATGAGCAGTTCTTC	CASSENLSGARNEQFF
TRBV7-2	-	-	TRBJ1-1	TGTGCCACAAAGTCTGGCTCGGGTATGGGCACTGAAGCTTTCTTT	CATKSGSGMGTEAFF
TRBV5-1	once	TRBD1	TRBJ2-7	TGCGCCAGCAGCAGCGACAGGGTGAGCTCCTACGAGCAGTACTTC	CASSSDRVSSYEQYF
TRBV10-3	-	-	TRBJ1-5	TGTGCCATCAGTGAGTCGAAAATGGGAGATAGCAATCAGCCCCAGCATTTT	CAISESKMGDSNQPQHF
TRBV28	-	-	TRBJ1-2	TGTGCCAGCAGACGGCCCCTAGGGGGTTCCTATGGCTACACCTTC	CASRRPLGGSYGYTF
TRBV27	-	TRBD1	TRBJ1-4	TGTGCCAGCAGTTTAGTAGGACAGGGGGATGAAAAACTGTTTTTT	CASSLVGQGDEKLFF
TRBV2	-	TRBD1	TRBJ2-7	TGTGCCAGCAGGGGCGGACAGGCCCGCTCCTACGAGCAGTACTTC	CASRGGQARSYEQYF
TRBV30	-	TRBD1	TRBJ2-2	TGTGCCTGGAGTATGGGACAGGGGAACACCGGGGAGCTGTTTTTT	CAWSMGQGNTGELFF
TRBV9	-	TRBD2	TRBJ2-1	TGTGCCAGCAGCGTGTCTAGCGGGAGGGCCGAGATGTGGGACAATGAGCAGTTCTTC	CASSVSSGRAEMWDNEQFF
TRBV4-3	once	TRBD1	TRBJ2-5	TGCGCCAGCAGCCAAGGGACAGGGCTCGCAACCCAGTACTTC	CASSQGTGLATQYF
TRBV19	-	TRBD2	TRBJ2-1	TGTGCCAGTAGTTCCCGGACTAGCGGGAGAGGGCAGTTCTTC	CASSSRTSGRGQFF
TRBV20-1	-	-	TRBJ2-3	TGCAGTGCTAGACACGGAGATACGCAGTATTTT	CSARHGDTQYF
TRBV9	-	-	TRBJ2-2	TGTGCCAGCAGCGTAGCTACGGGGGGCTGGGACACCGGGGAGCTGTTTTTT	CASSVATGGWDTGELFF
TRBV19	-	TRBD1	TRBJ2-3	TGTGCCAGTAGGGACAGGGTAAACACAGATACGCAGTATTTT	CASRDRVNTDTQYF
TRBV4-3	once	TRBD1	TRBJ1-2	TGCGCCAGCAGCCAATCCGGGGCCCAGGGGGATGGCTACACCTTC	CASSQSGAQGDGYTF
TRBV27	once	TRBD2	TRBJ2-3	TGTGCCAGCAGTGTCCTAGCGGGAGGGCCGGGAGATACGCAGTATTTT	CASSVLAGGPGDTQYF
TRBV7-2	-	TRBD2	TRBJ2-3	TGTGCCAGCAGCAAAGGGACTAGCGGCACAGATACGCAGTATTTT	CASSKGTSGTDTQYF
TRBV28	once	-	TRBJ1-2	TGTGCCAGCAGTTCCGTAAGGGGGAATGGCTACACCTTC	CASSSVRGNGYTF
TRBV7-2	-	-	TRBJ2-7	TGTGCCAGCAGCCCACGGGTTCGGGAGCAGTACTTC	CASSPRVREQYF
TRBV15	-	TRBD1	TRBJ1-4	TGTGCCACCAGCAGAGATCTGGGACAGGGGACGTCTAATGAAAAACTGTTTTTT	CATSRDLGQGTSNEKLFF
TRBV27	once	-	TRBJ1-2	TGTGCCACCCCCCCCCGGACAGAGAGAAATGGCTACACCTTC	CATPPRTERNGYTF
TRBV2	-	TRBD1	TRBJ1-5	TGTGCCAGCAAATTAGTCAGGGGGACCAATCAGCCCCAGCATTTT	CASKLVRGTNQPQHF
TRBV28	-	-	TRBJ2-5	TGTGCCAGCAGTGAACAGGTTCCGGAGACCCAGTACTTC	CASSEQVPETQYF
TRBV7-9	-	-	TRBJ1-3	TGTGCCAGCAGCTTAGCGCTAAGAAAGGGGCCCTTCTCTGGAAACACCATATATTTT	CASSLALRKGPFSGNTIYF
TRBV6-4	-	-	TRBJ2-1	TGTGCCAGCAGTGACTCTCTAGGACTATACAATGAGCAGTTCTTC	CASSDSLGLYNEQFF
TRBV28	-	-	TRBJ2-5	TGTGCCAGCAGTTTAGGAGGGACCCTCGGGGAGACCCAGTACTTC	CASSLGGTLGETQYF